The 11 T cell receptor beta chains below were found in one sample sequenced in a study of CXCR3-negative and CXCR3-positive naive CD8 T cells. Findings and limits, study-wide: More hydrophobic TRB CDR3s were found in CXCR3-positive naive cells than in CXCR3-negative naive cells.

UMI-tagged TRB cDNA libraries were built via 5' RACE. TCRdb reanalyzed the 5' RACE reads, giving one entry per CDR3 protein sequence and no DNA. This sample's table reports 150,000 to 180,000 distinct CDR3 sequences. These receptors' targets are unknown. Sequences were obtained from naive CXCR3+ CD8+ T cells from blood. Specified subset: CD45RO-CCR7+CD27+CD95- naive CD8+ T cells expressing CXCR3 (TNR3+). Receptors were obtained from a human donor in good health. Some clones in this sample may be carry-over from other donors' samples.

V usage is TRBV11-2 and J usage is TRBJ1-6; TCRdb calls TRBD1, which cannot be checked without DNA. Germline V gives CDR1 SGHAT, CDR2 FQNNGV. The CDR3 is 17 amino acids. CDR3 sequence reads: CASSFVLQGVNNSPLHF. Complete variable domain (other parts from reference TRBV11-2 and TRBJ1-6): EAGVAQSPRYKIIEKRQSVAFWCNPISGHATLYWYQQILGQGPKLLIQFQNNGVVDDSQLPKDRFSAERLKGVDSTLKIQPAKLEDSAVYLCASSFVLQGVNNSPLHFGNGTRLTVT.

The CDR3 region is CASTSGTSRSDTQYF. The chain recombines TRBV28 with TRBJ2-3; lacking DNA, the TRBD2 call made by TCRdb goes unchecked. CDR3 size: 15 residues. In germline, CDR1 is MDHEN, CDR2 SYDVKM.

The chain has TRBV28 and TRBJ2-4. Looked up from germline, CDR1 is MDHEN and CDR2 is SYDVKM. There are 19 residues in the CDR3. CDR3: CASSLFGVRGTIAKNIQYF.

V is TRBV10-3 and J is TRBJ1-2. Looked up from germline, CDR1 is ENHRY and CDR2 is SYGVKD. The CDR3 length is 13 residues. The CDR3 protein is CASRTDGPYGYTF.

The chain uses TRBV7-9 and TRBJ2-1; checking the TCRdb D call of TRBD1 is not possible without DNA. This CDR3 comprises 15 residues. CDR1 is SEHNR, CDR2 FQNEAQ, per germline (reference sequence). CDR3 protein: CASSLAGGKYNEQFF.

This sequence joins TRBV29-1 and TRBJ1-2; the TRBD1 assignment by TCRdb is unverifiable without DNA. Germline V gene data show CDR1 as SQVTM and CDR2 as ANQGSEA. This CDR3 has 16 residues. The CDR3 protein is CSVAWDRVHGNYGYTF.

The rearrangement links TRBV7-9 to TRBJ2-3. Germline CDR1 SEHNR, CDR2 FQNEAQ (reference sequence). The length of the CDR3 is 12 residues. CDR3 residues: CASSLEIDTQYF.

This chain joins TRBV7-9 and TRBJ2-7; the D call of TRBD2 rests on TCRdb alone, since no DNA is present to check it. The CDR3 has 16 amino acids. From germline, CDR1 is SEHNR and CDR2 FQNEAQ (reference sequence). The CDR3 spells CASSPPTSGSPYEQYF.

The rearrangement uses TRBV28 and TRBJ2-7; the D call from TCRdb, TRBD2, cannot be confirmed without DNA. Per the germline V gene, CDR1 is MDHEN and CDR2 is SYDVKM. This CDR3 contains 16 residues. The CDR3 protein is CASSLRAPGYSYEQYF.

V gene TRBV28 combines with J gene TRBJ2-3. Germline V gene lookup returns CDR1 MDHEN and CDR2 SYDVKM. The CDR3 is 15 amino acids. The CDR3 loop is CASSLGRWFTDTQYF.

The rearrangement links TRBV5-1 to TRBJ1-1; without DNA, the TCRdb call of TRBD1 cannot be checked. CDR3 length: 17 amino acids. Per the germline V gene, CDR1 is SGHRS and CDR2 is YFSETQ. The chain's CDR3 is CASSLEAGQGVGTEAFF.